These T cell receptor beta chains were read from a single sample in a study of T-cell memory formation after mild COVID-19. Via MiXCR, TCRdb re-called the 5' RACE reads, giving one row per CDR3 protein. The profile shows about 560,000 distinct CDR3 sequences, roughly 17% of them singletons. Sequencing input: PBMCs or a T cell subset sorted from them (not recorded which). The receptors were sampled from an adult woman who had mild COVID-19 (a few samples of this study predate the infection). Cell type and time point are not known. Both conserved end residues are part of each CDR3. The D gene is left open where the match is weak. Rows may omit the clone size; those that give it use once, few, many or a size class.

size	V	D	J	DNA	CDR3
few	TRBV7-3	.	TRBJ2-3	TGTGCCAGCAGCTTAACTACAGGGAGAACAGATACGCAGTATTTT	CASSLTTGRTDTQYF
.	TRBV19	TRBD2	TRBJ2-3	TGTGCCAGTAGTATAAAAGGCGGGAGGCCCTTAGGCACAGATACGCAGTATTTT	CASSIKGGRPLGTDTQYF
few	TRBV24-1	TRBD2	TRBJ2-1	TGTGCCACCAGTGATCCAAAGGGGAAACTAGCGGCCTACAATGAGCAGTTCTTC	CATSDPKGKLAAYNEQFF
.	TRBV12-3/TRBV12-4	.	TRBJ2-1	TGTGCCAGCAGTGCCCCGGGCCGAGGGGCATCTGAGCAGTTCTTC	CASSAPGRGASEQFF
.	TRBV9	.	TRBJ1-1	TGTGCCAGCAGCGTAGGGGACGGCCTAGCCATGAACACTGAAGCTTTCTTT	CASSVGDGLAMNTEAFF
few	TRBV7-9	.	TRBJ2-7	TGTGCCAGCAGTCTTCTAGCTCACTCGGTCTACGAGCAGTACTTC	CASSLLAHSVYEQYF
few	TRBV7-8	.	TRBJ1-2	TGTGCCAGCACCCTCGACCCCTGGGGGGTGGATGGCTACACCTTC	CASTLDPWGVDGYTF
many	TRBV19	.	TRBJ1-6	TGTGCCAGTAGTAGGAGGCCGGGGGCACCCCTCCACTTT	CASSRRPGAPLHF
.	TRBV5-1	TRBD1	TRBJ2-5	TGCGCCAGCAGCTTGGGGACAGGCAAAGAGACCCAGTACTTC	CASSLGTGKETQYF
few	TRBV5-5	TRBD1	TRBJ2-4	TGTGCCAGCAGCCCTTGGACAGGGAGAGCCAAAAACATTCAGTACTTC	CASSPWTGRAKNIQYF
.	TRBV14	.	TRBJ2-5	TGTGCCAGCAGCCGGGGGATATTAGAGACCCAGTACTTC	CASSRGILETQYF
.	TRBV29-1	TRBD2	TRBJ2-7	TGCAGCGTTGCTTCATCAACTCTACTAGCGGCCAGCTCCTACGAGCAGTACTTC	CSVASSTLLAASSYEQYF
.	TRBV7-9	.	TRBJ2-2	TGTGCCAGCACCCGGGGAGGGGGCCGGCGAGTCCCCGGGGAGCTGTTTTTT	CASTRGGGRRVPGELFF
.	TRBV7-9	.	TRBJ2-3	TGTGCCAGCAGCTCCGCCCAGACGGACCAAGATACGCAGTATTTT	CASSSAQTDQDTQYF
few	TRBV5-1	.	TRBJ2-3	TGCGCCAGCAGTTCCCAGAGCACAGATACGCAGTATTTT	CASSSQSTDTQYF
.	TRBV7-8	TRBD1	TRBJ2-7	TGTGCCAGCAGTCGGGACAGGGGGTTTTACGAGCAGTACTTC	CASSRDRGFYEQYF
.	TRBV12-3/TRBV12-4	.	TRBJ2-7	TGTGCCAGCAGTAAGGGACACACCGGCTCCTACGAGCAGTACTTC	CASSKGHTGSYEQYF
few	TRBV12-3/TRBV12-4	TRBD1	TRBJ1-4	TGTGCCAGCAGAGGACAGGGCACTAGGGAAAAACTGTTTTTT	CASRGQGTREKLFF
few	TRBV6-2/TRBV6-3	TRBD2	TRBJ2-7	TGTGCCAGCAGTTACTGGCTAGCGGGAGCCTCCCCCTACGAGCAGTACTTC	CASSYWLAGASPYEQYF
.	TRBV7-9	.	TRBJ2-5	TGTGCCAGCAGCTCATCGGGACTCCGGGAGACCCAGTACTTC	CASSSSGLRETQYF
.	TRBV7-2	.	TRBJ1-1	TGTGCCAGCAGCTTAGACGCCAGTAGGGCTTTATTT	CASSLDASRALF
.	TRBV18	TRBD2	TRBJ2-7	TGTGCCAGCTCACCAGGAGACGGGAGGTACGAGCAGTACTTC	CASSPGDGRYEQYF
.	TRBV27	.	TRBJ1-5	TGTGCCAGCCCCATCGGGCAGGGAAGGTCAAAGAGCAATCAGCCCCAGCATTTT	CASPIGQGRSKSNQPQHF
.	TRBV4-3	.	TRBJ2-5	TGCGCCAGCAGCCAAGGAGAGGGCATAGGAGAGACCCAGTACTTC	CASSQGEGIGETQYF
few	TRBV7-3	.	TRBJ2-2	TGTGCCAGCAGTTCCGCGCCGGGTTACGGGGAGCTGTTTTTT	CASSSAPGYGELFF
.	TRBV2	TRBD1	TRBJ2-3	TGTGCCAGCAGCGCGCCACGTCTGGGACAGGGGGCTTTGGATACGCAGTATTTT	CASSAPRLGQGALDTQYF
.	TRBV20-1	TRBD2	TRBJ2-1	TGCAGTGCTAGAGCGGGGACTAGCGGGGCGATGCAGTTCTTC	CSARAGTSGAMQFF
.	TRBV12-3/TRBV12-4	TRBD1	TRBJ2-1	TGTGCCAGCAGCCTAGATGGACAGGTCATAAAAAATGAGCAGTTCTTC	CASSLDGQVIKNEQFF